This T cell receptor beta chain derives from a study of Graves' ophthalmopathy and Graves' hyperthyroidism. Broader study findings: Most clonotypes expanded in thyroid above 0.001 frequency were present in blood too. At 70.59% sensitivity and 72.22% specificity, the model predicted progression of the ophthalmopathy.

This clonotype was counted only a few times. Its antigen is currently unknown. RNA transcripts were the template, and TCR beta CDR3 regions were amplified from them. Investigators did first-round RT-PCR with HTBI primers, then second-round multiplex PCR. Each CDR3 protein is one row after TCRdb ran MiXCR on the multiplex PCR reads. The sample consists of 200,000 to 250,000 distinct CDR3 sequences, 45% of them appearing once. Ophthalmopathic donors had moderate-to-severe activity, CAS ≥3 and NOSPECS ≥4, with disease that had lasted under 3 months. Researchers turned away patients with other autoimmune diseases, uncontrolled infections, pregnancy or lactation. Trimming stripped 1 base from V and 2 bases from J, with 9 bases between. The CDR3 runs 13 residues. Germline V gene sequence: CDR1 DFQATT, CDR2 SNEGSKA (reference sequence).

The rearrangement links TRBV20-1 to TRBJ2-7; D is perhaps TRBD1 (5 bases). Sequenced: peripheral blood. The source of this sequence is an adult man with Graves' ophthalmopathy. DNA for the CDR3: TGCAGTGCTAGAGGCCCACAGGCCTACGAGCAGTACTTC. This sequence encodes CSARGPQAYEQYF.